A single sample is the source of the 26 T cell receptor beta chains below, sequenced in a study of cytomegalovirus exposure and HLA in healthy donors. It was with 60 Vbeta and 13 Jbeta primers that the PCR ran. Libraries were prepared by immunoSEQ multiplex PCR; TCRdb keeps only in-frame clonotypes and omits some of them. The table shows a few hundred thousand clones, with approximately 81% occurring only once. Sequenced: PBMCs. The receptors here all came from a man in his thirties or forties in good health and CMV-seronegative.

The V and J genes are TRBV18 and TRBJ2-7; no clear D. CDR3 length: 13 amino acids. From germline, CDR1 is KGHSH and CDR2 LQKENI. The V end lost 6 bases, the J end lost 0 bases, and 9 bases lay between the germline ends. CDR3 coding DNA: TGTGCCAGCTCCCCTGCGCGCTCCTACGAGCAGTACTTC. Its protein is CASSPARSYEQYF. Full variable domain (outside the CDR3, taken from reference TRBV18 and TRBJ2-7): NAGVMQNPRHLVRRRGQEARLRCSPMKGHSHVYWYRQLPEEGLKFMVYLQKENIIDESGMPKERFSAEFPKEGPSILRIQQVVRGDSAAYFCASSPARSYEQYFGPGTRLTVT.

The chain couples TRBV6-5 to TRBJ2-3; 8 bases agree with TRBD2. This CDR3 region has 15 residues. The J segment lost 1 base and the V segment lost 3 bases, leaving 3 bases of the junction unmatched. Germline CDR1 and CDR2: MNHEY and SVGAGI. CDR3 region: CASSYPAGGTDTQYF. The DNA of the CDR3 is TGTGCCAGCAGTTATCCAGCGGGGGGCACAGATACGCAGTATTTT.

On this clone itself: An end of the junction does not agree with germline; a read error may underlie this. The chain carries TRBV7-9 and TRBJ1-2; D gene unclear. Germline V gives CDR1 SEHNR, CDR2 FQNEAQ (reference sequence). The CDR3 extends over 16 amino acids. The CDR3 loop is CSSSLGSGGVMEGYTF. In nucleotides, the CDR3 is TGTTCCAGCAGCTTAGGGTCCGGCGGGGTCATGGAGGGCTACACCTTC.

This chain links TRBV7-2 with TRBJ2-7, with a tentative D call TRBD1 (5 bases). The CDR3 consists of 14 residues. The ends were cut back, 4 bases at V and 3 bases at J, with 13 bases in the middle. Germline V gene lookup returns CDR1 SGHTA and CDR2 FQGNSA. CDR3 sequence reads: CASSSSGRNYEQYF. The CDR3 coding sequence is TGTGCCAGCAGCTCTTCAGGGCGGAACTACGAGCAGTACTTC.

The chain couples TRBV18 to TRBJ2-1; possibly TRBD2 for D (6 bases). Germline V lookup: CDR1 KGHSH, CDR2 LQKENI. CDR3 length: 15 amino acids. V was clipped by 5 bases and J by 3 bases, with 14 bases between them. The CDR3 protein is CASSSSGVGYNEQFF. Written as DNA, the CDR3 is TGTGCCAGCTCATCGTCGGGGGTTGGCTACAATGAGCAGTTCTTC. Combining the CDR3 with reference TRBV18 and TRBJ2-1 gives the whole variable domain NAGVMQNPRHLVRRRGQEARLRCSPMKGHSHVYWYRQLPEEGLKFMVYLQKENIIDESGMPKERFSAEFPKEGPSILRIQQVVRGDSAAYFCASSSSGVGYNEQFFGPGTRLTVL.

There are a few counts of this clone. The chain has TRBV15 and TRBJ2-7; D is perhaps TRBD2 (6 bases). Trimming removed 5 bases at V and 2 bases at J, with 19 bases between. This CDR3 has 16 residues. Germline V gives CDR1 LNHNV, CDR2 YYDKDF (reference sequence). CDR3 sequence (DNA): TGTGCCACCAGCTCCCTTCAGGGCAGACTAGCCTACGAGCAGTACTTC. Amino acids: CATSSLQGRLAYEQYF.

The V call is TRBV27, the J call TRBJ1-5; 9 bases agree with TRBD1. The germline V gene has CDR1 MNHEY and CDR2 SMNVEV (reference sequence). The CDR3 spans 15 residues. V lost 5 bases, J lost 5 bases, and 7 bases stayed unmatched. CDR3 loop: CASSPETGGHQPQHF. CDR3 nucleotides: TGTGCCAGCAGTCCCGAGACAGGGGGTCATCAGCCCCAGCATTTT.

Here the CDR3 reads CASSRGTGEVWAETQYF. The DNA of the CDR3 is TGTGCCAGCAGCCGCGGGACAGGGGAGGTCTGGGCGGAGACCCAGTACTTC. The rearrangement links TRBV5-6 to TRBJ2-5, with 10 positions matching TRBD1. The CDR3 totals 17 residues. CDR1 SGHDT and CDR2 YYEEEE come from the germline V gene. Trimming took 4 bases from V and 5 from J; bases not matched to a gene: 14. Full variable domain (rest looked up from reference TRBV5-6 and TRBJ2-5): DAGVTQSPTHLIKTRGQQVTLRCSPKSGHDTVSWYQQALGQGPQFIFQYYEEEERQRGNFPDRFSGHQFPNYSSELNVNALLLGDSALYLCASSRGTGEVWAETQYFGPGTRLLVL.

The chain has TRBV6-5 and TRBJ2-7; 9 bases align to TRBD2. The CDR3 is 15 amino acids. Germline assignment: CDR1 MNHEY and CDR2 SVGAGI. The V gene end was trimmed by 6 bases and the J gene end by 0 bases; junction bases not matched to a gene: 6. This chain's CDR3 is CASRSSGDNSYEQYF. In DNA form, the CDR3 reads TGTGCCAGCAGATCTAGCGGGGACAACTCCTACGAGCAGTACTTC.

The rearrangement joins TRBV28 to TRBJ2-7; 9 nucleotides match TRBD2. This CDR3 has 17 residues. With V trimmed by 4 bases and J by 4 bases, 14 bases remained unmatched. Germline V gives CDR1 MDHEN, CDR2 SYDVKM. As DNA, the CDR3 is TGTGCCAGCAGTTCCCAGAGGGCGGGGGGGGTAGCGTACGAGCAGTACTTC. Encoded protein: CASSSQRAGGVAYEQYF.

The chain combines TRBV7-3 with TRBJ2-2; 8 nucleotides match TRBD1. With 5 bases clipped from V and 7 bases from J, the junction kept 3 bases outside the gene matches. CDR3 length: 13 residues. Germline V gene sequence: CDR1 SGHTA, CDR2 FQGTGA. The CDR3 nucleotides read TGTGCCAGCAGCGGAGACAGGGGCGGGGAGCTGTTTTTT. It codes for CASSGDRGGELFF. The full variable domain, completed using reference TRBV7-3 and TRBJ2-2, is GAGVSQTPSNKVTEKGKYVELRCDPISGHTALYWYRQSLGQGPEFLIYFQGTGAADDSGLPNDRFFAVRPEGSVSTLKIQRTERGDSAVYLCASSGDRGGELFFGEGSRLTVL.

The genes are TRBV28 and TRBJ2-5; the D gene is possibly TRBD2 (6 bases). The CDR3 is made up of 18 amino acids. CDR1 and CDR2 (germline): MDHEN, SYDVKM. The V and J ends lost 4 bases and 1 base respectively, with 22 bases between them. For the CDR3, the DNA is TGTGCCAGCAGTTCGGCTTATATGGCGGGGCCGATCCAAGAGACCCAGTACTTC. The encoded protein is CASSSAYMAGPIQETQYF.

The J gene is TRBJ2-5, the V gene TRBV5-1; 7 bases line up with TRBD1. Germline V gene data show CDR1 as SGHRS and CDR2 as YFSETQ. The V gene end was trimmed by 3 bases and the J gene end by 2 bases; junction bases not matched to a gene: 1. The CDR3 extends over 13 amino acids. CDR3 amino acids: CASSWDRQETQYF. The DNA of the CDR3 is TGCGCCAGCAGCTGGGACAGACAAGAGACCCAGTACTTC.

The CDR3 loop reads CASSPGQGGYEQYF. CDR3 nucleotides: TGTGCCAGCAGCCCCGGACAGGGAGGCTACGAGCAGTACTTC. This chain uses TRBV7-9 with TRBJ2-7; 8 nucleotides align to TRBD1. After removal of 5 bases from V and 3 bases from J, the junction contained 6 bases not matched to a gene. CDR1 is SEHNR, CDR2 FQNEAQ, per germline (reference sequence). This CDR3 is built from 14 residues. The full variable domain, in which reference TRBV7-9 and TRBJ2-7 provide the parts outside the CDR3, is DTGVSQNPRHKITKRGQNVTFRCDPISEHNRLYWYRQTLGQGPEFLTYFQNEAQLEKSRLLSDRFSAERPKGSFSTLEIQRTEQGDSAMYLCASSPGQGGYEQYFGPGTRLTVT.

The CDR3 spells CASSGRTGENTEAFF. The DNA for the CDR3 is TGTGCCAGCAGCGGTCGGACAGGGGAGAACACTGAAGCTTTCTTT. This chain uses TRBV7-6 with TRBJ1-1; 9 bases agree with TRBD1. CDR3 length equals 15 residues. The germline V gene has CDR1 SGHVS and CDR2 FNYEAQ. J was trimmed by 1 base and V by 5 bases; bases with no gene match: 5.

This rearrangement joins TRBV29-1 to TRBJ1-2; D remains ambiguous. Germline V gives CDR1 SQVTM, CDR2 ANQGSEA. The CDR3 is 12 amino acids. V dropped 3 bases and J dropped 6 bases, with 11 bases sitting between them. CDR3 in DNA: TGCAGCGTTGATATTCCTTCGGATGGCTACACCTTC. This encodes CSVDIPSDGYTF.

The chain links TRBV4-3 to TRBJ2-5; D may be TRBD2 (5 bases). The CDR3 sequence is 13 residues long. The V end was cut by 2 bases, the J end by 5 bases, with 9 bases between. The germline CDR1 and CDR2 sequences are LGHNA and YSLEER. The CDR3 nucleotides read TGCGCCAGCAGCCAACGGGGTCAGGAGACCCAGTACTTC. Translation gives CASSQRGQETQYF.

This clone was seen only once. This chain links TRBV11-2 with TRBJ2-7; D remains ambiguous. V dropped 8 bases and J dropped 3 bases, with 23 bases sitting between them. The CDR3 is 16 amino acids. CDR1 and CDR2 (germline): SGHAT, FQNNGV. The CDR3 is CASESPTRSEVYEQYF. For the CDR3, the DNA is TGTGCCAGCGAATCCCCTACACGGTCAGAGGTCTACGAGCAGTACTTC.

Of note for this clone: Germline is not matched at one junction end, which may reflect a read error. This sample includes further DNA sequences coding for the same CDR3. The chain uses TRBV6-5 and TRBJ2-2; D perhaps matches TRBD1 (6 bases). This CDR3 is 15 amino acids long. Germline lookup yields CDR1 MNHEY and CDR2 SVGAGI. The CDR3 DNA follows: TGCGCCAGCAGTTACTTTGGACAGTGGGCCGGGGAGCTGTTTTTT. Translating gives CASSYFGQWAGELFF.

The chain couples TRBV7-9 to TRBJ2-5; D is ambiguous. Germline CDR1 SEHNR, CDR2 FQNEAQ (reference sequence). The CDR3 covers 15 residues. V lost 5 bases and J lost 4, with 17 bases in between. CDR3 in amino acids: CASSAPEGALETQYF. The CDR3, as DNA: TGTGCCAGCAGCGCCCCTGAAGGAGCGCTAGAGACCCAGTACTTC.

The gene calls are TRBV6-6 and TRBJ2-5; 7 nucleotides agree with TRBD1. V lost 5 bases to trimming and J lost 0 bases; unmatched junction nucleotides: 6. The CDR3 sequence is 15 residues long. Germline V lookup: CDR1 MNHNY, CDR2 SVGAGI (reference sequence). The CDR3 region is CASSQGQPYQETQYF. The CDR3 bases are TGTGCCAGCAGTCAGGGACAGCCATACCAAGAGACCCAGTACTTC.

The gene calls are TRBV2 and TRBJ2-7; weak D call: TRBD2 (5 bases). V lost 3 bases, J lost 1 base, and 16 bases lay in between. Germline CDR1 is SNHLY and CDR2 is FYNNEI. This CDR3 spans 16 amino acids. The chain's CDR3 is CASSEPRLLGSYEQYF. CDR3 DNA: TGTGCCAGCAGTGAGCCCCGCTTACTAGGATCCTACGAGCAGTACTTC.

V gene TRBV7-8 combines with J gene TRBJ2-2; D is possibly TRBD1 (5 bases). The CDR3 sequence is 16 residues long. CDR1 is SGHVS, CDR2 FQNEAQ, per germline. Trimming left V 7 bases short and J 6 bases short, with 21 bases between. CDR3 region: CASKDFRAPAAGELFF. CDR3 nucleotides: TGTGCCAGCAAGGATTTCAGGGCTCCCGCGGCCGGGGAGCTGTTTTTT.

This clone has a single count. The chain joins TRBV7-3 to TRBJ2-1; no reliable D call. The germline gives CDR1 SGHTA, CDR2 FQGTGA. Trimming removed 5 bases at V and 7 bases at J, with 15 bases between. The CDR3 spans 14 residues. The CDR3 nucleotides are TGTGCCAGCAGCCTCTCCTGGGCTGTAAATGAGCAGTTCTTC. Its translation: CASSLSWAVNEQFF.

J is TRBJ1-1 and V is TRBV6-5; D is possibly TRBD1 (6 bases). The V gene lost 1 base and the J gene lost 2 bases, with 8 bases spanning the gap. This CDR3 has 14 amino acids. The germline V gene encodes CDR1 MNHEY and CDR2 SVGAGI. CDR3 sequence reads: CASSYLGANTEAFF. The DNA of the CDR3 is TGTGCCAGCAGTTACTTGGGGGCAAACACTGAAGCTTTCTTT.

CDR3 in amino acids: CASSPQGARNQPQHF. The DNA of the CDR3 is TGTGCCAGCAGCCCACAGGGGGCTAGGAATCAGCCCCAGCATTTT. The rearrangement joins TRBV28 to TRBJ1-5, with 9 bases fitting TRBD1. The CDR3 spans 15 residues. CDR1 is MDHEN and CDR2 is SYDVKM in the germline V gene. V lost 6 bases and J lost 4; bases outside the gene matches: 7.